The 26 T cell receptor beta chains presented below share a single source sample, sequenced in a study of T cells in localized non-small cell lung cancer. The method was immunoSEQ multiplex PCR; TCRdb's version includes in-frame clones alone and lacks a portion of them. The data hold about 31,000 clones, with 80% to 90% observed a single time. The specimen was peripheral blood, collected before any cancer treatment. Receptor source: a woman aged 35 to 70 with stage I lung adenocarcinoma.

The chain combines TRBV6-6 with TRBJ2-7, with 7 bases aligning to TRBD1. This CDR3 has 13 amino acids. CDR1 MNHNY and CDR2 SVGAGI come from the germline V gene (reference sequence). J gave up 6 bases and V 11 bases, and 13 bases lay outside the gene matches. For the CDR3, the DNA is TGTGCCGGCGGTCAAAGGGGGCTAAGCGAGCAGTACTTC. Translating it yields CAGGQRGLSEQYF.

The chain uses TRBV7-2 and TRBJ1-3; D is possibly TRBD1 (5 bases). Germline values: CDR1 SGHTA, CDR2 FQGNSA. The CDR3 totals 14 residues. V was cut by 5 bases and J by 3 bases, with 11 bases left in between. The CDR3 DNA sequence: TGTGCCAGCAGCCCACGGGGGGATGGAAACACCATATATTTT. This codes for CASSPRGDGNTIYF. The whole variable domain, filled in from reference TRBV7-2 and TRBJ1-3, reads GAGVSQSPSNKVTEKGKDVELRCDPISGHTALYWYRQSLGQGLEFLIYFQGNSAPDKSGLPSDRFSAERTGGSVSTLTIQRTQQEDSAVYLCASSPRGDGNTIYFGEGSWLTVV.

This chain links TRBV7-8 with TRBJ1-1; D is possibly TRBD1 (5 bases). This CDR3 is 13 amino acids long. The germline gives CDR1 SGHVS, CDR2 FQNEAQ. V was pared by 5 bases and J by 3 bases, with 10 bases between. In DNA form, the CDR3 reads TGTGCCAGCAGCCAGGGCCGAGACACTGAAGCTTTCTTT. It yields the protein CASSQGRDTEAFF. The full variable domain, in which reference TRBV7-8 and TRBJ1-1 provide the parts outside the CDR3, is GAGVSQSPRYKVAKRGQDVALRCDPISGHVSLFWYQQALGQGPEFLTYFQNEAQLDKSGLPSDRFFAERPEGSVSTLKIQRTQQEDSAVYLCASSQGRDTEAFFGQGTRLTVV.

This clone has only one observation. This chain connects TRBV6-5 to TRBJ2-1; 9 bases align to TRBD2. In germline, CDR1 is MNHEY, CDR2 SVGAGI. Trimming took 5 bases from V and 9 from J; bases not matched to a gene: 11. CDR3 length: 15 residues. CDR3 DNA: TGTGCCAGCAGTGTCATCGGGCGGGGGGGCCCTGAGCAGTTCTTC. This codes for CASSVIGRGGPEQFF.

CDR3 in amino acids: CASSPGAPSSYNEQFF. CDR3 nucleotides: TGTGCCAGCAGCCCAGGGGCGCCGAGCTCCTACAATGAGCAGTTCTTC. The chain recombines TRBV9 with TRBJ2-1; D perhaps matches TRBD1 (6 bases). Germline values: CDR1 SGDLS, CDR2 YYNGEE. V lost 4 bases to trimming and J lost 0 bases, with 14 bases between them. CDR3 length: 16 residues.

The CDR3 spells CASSPGTTLEDTQYF. CDR3 bases: TGTGCCAGCAGCCCCGGGACTACACTTGAAGATACGCAGTATTTT. This chain links TRBV7-3 with TRBJ2-3; 7 bases match TRBD2. Germline loops: CDR1 SGHTA, CDR2 FQGTGA. The CDR3 is 15 amino acids. The ends lost 5 bases at V and 5 bases at J; junction bases unmatched: 10.

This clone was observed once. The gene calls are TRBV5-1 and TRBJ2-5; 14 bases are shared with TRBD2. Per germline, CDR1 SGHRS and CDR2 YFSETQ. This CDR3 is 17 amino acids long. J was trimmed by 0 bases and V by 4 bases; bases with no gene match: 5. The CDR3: CASSPGLAGGYQETQYF. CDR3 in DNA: TGCGCCAGCAGCCCCGGACTAGCGGGAGGCTACCAAGAGACCCAGTACTTC.

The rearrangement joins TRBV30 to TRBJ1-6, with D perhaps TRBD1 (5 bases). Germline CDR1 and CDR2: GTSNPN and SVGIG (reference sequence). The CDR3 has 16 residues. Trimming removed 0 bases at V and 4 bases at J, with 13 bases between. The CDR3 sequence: CAWSVGGNSYNSPLHF. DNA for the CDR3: TGTGCCTGGAGTGTGGGGGGGAATTCTTATAATTCACCCCTCCACTTT.

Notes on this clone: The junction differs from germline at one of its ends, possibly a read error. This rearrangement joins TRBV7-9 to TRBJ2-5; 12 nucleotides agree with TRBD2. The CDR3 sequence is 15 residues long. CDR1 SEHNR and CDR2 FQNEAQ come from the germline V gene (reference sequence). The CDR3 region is CASSLAGGGVETQYF. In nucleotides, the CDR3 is TGTGCCAGCAGCCTAGCGGGAGGGGGCGTGGAGACCCAGTACTTC.

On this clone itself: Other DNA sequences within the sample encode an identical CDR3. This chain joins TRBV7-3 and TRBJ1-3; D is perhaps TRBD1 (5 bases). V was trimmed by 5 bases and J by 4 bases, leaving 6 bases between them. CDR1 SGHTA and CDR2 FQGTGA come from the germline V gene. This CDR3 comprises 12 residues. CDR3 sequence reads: CASSPGGNTIYF. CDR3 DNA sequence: TGTGCCAGCAGCCCAGGGGGAAACACCATATATTTT.

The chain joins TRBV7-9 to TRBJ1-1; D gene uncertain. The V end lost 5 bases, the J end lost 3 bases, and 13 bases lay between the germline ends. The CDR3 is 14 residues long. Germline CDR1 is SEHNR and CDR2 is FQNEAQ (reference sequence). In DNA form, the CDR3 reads TGTGCCAGCAGCCCCCTTACCAAGCACACTGAAGCTTTCTTT. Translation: CASSPLTKHTEAFF.

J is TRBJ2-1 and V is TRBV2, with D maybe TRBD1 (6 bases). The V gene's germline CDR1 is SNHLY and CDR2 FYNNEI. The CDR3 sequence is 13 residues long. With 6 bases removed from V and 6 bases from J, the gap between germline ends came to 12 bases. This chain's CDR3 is CASRGGSRNEQFF. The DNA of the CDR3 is TGTGCCAGCAGAGGGGGTAGCCGCAATGAGCAGTTCTTC.

The CDR3 DNA sequence: TGTGCCAGCAGCTTAGGGGCAGGGGCAGATACGCAGTATTTT. This codes for CASSLGAGADTQYF. The chain combines TRBV7-8 with TRBJ2-3; weak D call: TRBD1 (6 bases). Trimming pared 1 base from V and 4 bases from J, leaving 9 bases between. Per germline, CDR1 SGHVS and CDR2 FQNEAQ. The CDR3 totals 14 residues. Combining the CDR3 with reference TRBV7-8 and TRBJ2-3 gives the whole variable domain GAGVSQSPRYKVAKRGQDVALRCDPISGHVSLFWYQQALGQGPEFLTYFQNEAQLDKSGLPSDRFFAERPEGSVSTLKIQRTQQEDSAVYLCASSLGAGADTQYFGPGTRLTVL.

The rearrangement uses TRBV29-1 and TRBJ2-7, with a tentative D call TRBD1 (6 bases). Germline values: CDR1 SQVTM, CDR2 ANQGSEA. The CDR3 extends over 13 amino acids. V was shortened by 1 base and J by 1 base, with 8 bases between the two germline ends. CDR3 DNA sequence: TGCAGCGTTGAAGCAGGGGAATCCTACGAGCAGTACTTC. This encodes CSVEAGESYEQYF.

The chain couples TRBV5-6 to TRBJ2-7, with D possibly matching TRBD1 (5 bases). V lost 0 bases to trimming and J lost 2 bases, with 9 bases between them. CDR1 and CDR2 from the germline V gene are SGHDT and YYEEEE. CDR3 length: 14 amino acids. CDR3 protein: CASSLAQGAYEQYF. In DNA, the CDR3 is TGTGCCAGCAGCTTGGCTCAGGGCGCCTACGAGCAGTACTTC. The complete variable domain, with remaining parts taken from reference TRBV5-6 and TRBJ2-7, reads DAGVTQSPTHLIKTRGQQVTLRCSPKSGHDTVSWYQQALGQGPQFIFQYYEEEERQRGNFPDRFSGHQFPNYSSELNVNALLLGDSALYLCASSLAQGAYEQYFGPGTRLTVT.

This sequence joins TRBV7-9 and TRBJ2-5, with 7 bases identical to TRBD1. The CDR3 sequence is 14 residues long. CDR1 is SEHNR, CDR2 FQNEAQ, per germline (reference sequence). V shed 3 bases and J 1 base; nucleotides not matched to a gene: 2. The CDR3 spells CASSLDRSQETQYF. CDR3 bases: TGTGCCAGCAGCTTGGACAGGAGCCAAGAGACCCAGTACTTC.

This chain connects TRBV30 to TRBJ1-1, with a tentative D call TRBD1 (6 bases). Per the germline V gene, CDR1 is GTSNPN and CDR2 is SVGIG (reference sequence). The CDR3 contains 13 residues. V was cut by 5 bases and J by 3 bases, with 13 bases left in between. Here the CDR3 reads CAWSPHRDTEAFF. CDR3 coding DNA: TGTGCCTGGTCCCCGCACAGGGACACTGAAGCTTTCTTT.

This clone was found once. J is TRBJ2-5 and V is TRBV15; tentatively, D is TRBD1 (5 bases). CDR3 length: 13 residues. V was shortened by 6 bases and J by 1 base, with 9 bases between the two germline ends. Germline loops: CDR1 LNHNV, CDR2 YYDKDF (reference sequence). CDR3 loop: CATRGRAQETQYF. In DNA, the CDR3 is TGTGCCACCAGGGGGCGAGCCCAAGAGACCCAGTACTTC.

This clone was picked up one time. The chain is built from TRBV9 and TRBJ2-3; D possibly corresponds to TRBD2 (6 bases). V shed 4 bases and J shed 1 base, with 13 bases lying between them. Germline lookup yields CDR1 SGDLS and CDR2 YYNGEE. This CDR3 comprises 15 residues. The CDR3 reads CASSPQRAGTDTQYF. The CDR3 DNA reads TGTGCCAGCAGCCCCCAGCGGGCCGGCACAGATACGCAGTATTTT.

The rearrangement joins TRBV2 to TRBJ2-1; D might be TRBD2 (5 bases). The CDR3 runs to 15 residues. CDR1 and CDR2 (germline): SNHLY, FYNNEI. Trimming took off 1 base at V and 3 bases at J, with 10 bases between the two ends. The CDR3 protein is CASSEGAANYNEQFF. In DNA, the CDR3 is TGTGCCAGCAGTGAAGGAGCGGCCAACTACAATGAGCAGTTCTTC.

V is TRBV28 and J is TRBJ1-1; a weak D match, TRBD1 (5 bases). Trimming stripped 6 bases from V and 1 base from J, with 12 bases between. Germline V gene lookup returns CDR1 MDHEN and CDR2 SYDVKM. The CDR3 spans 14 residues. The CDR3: CASRTTETNTEAFF. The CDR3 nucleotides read TGTGCCAGCAGGACGACAGAGACGAACACTGAAGCTTTCTTT.

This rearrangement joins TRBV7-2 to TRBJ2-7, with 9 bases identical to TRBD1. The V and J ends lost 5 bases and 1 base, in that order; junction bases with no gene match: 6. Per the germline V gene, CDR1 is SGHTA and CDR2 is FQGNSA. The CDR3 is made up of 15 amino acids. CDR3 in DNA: TGTGCCAGCAGCCCCGACAGGGGGGGATCCTACGAGCAGTACTTC. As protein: CASSPDRGGSYEQYF.

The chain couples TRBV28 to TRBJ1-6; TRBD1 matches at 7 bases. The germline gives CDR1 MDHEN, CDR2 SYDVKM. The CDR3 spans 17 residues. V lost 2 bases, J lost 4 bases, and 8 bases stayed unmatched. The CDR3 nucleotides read TGTGCCAGCAGTTTACTTACCGGGACAGAGTATAATTCACCCCTCCACTTT. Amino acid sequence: CASSLLTGTEYNSPLHF.

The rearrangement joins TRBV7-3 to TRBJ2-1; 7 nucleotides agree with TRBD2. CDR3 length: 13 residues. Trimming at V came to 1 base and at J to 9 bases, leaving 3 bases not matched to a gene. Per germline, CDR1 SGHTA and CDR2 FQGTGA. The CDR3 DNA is TGTGCCAGCAGCTTAAACTCGGGGGGTGAGCAGTTCTTC. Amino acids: CASSLNSGGEQFF.

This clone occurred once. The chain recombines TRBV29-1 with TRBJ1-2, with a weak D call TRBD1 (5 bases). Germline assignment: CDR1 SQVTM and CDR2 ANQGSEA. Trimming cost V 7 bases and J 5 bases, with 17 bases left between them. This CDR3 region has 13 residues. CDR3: CSARDRGTYGYTF. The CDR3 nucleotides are TGCAGCGCCAGGGACCGAGGGACTTATGGCTACACCTTC.

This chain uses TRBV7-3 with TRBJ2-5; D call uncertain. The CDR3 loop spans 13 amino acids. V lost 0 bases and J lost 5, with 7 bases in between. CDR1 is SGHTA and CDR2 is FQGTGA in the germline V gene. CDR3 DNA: TGTGCCAGCAGCTTAACCAGACTTGAGACCCAGTACTTC. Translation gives CASSLTRLETQYF.